This T cell receptor beta chain comes out of a study of blood T cells in healthy people across ages. Whole-study context: Per two T cells, about one barcoded beta molecule was captured through template switching.

Together with a sample-barcoded 5' primer, a J-beta primer mix was included in a second PCR lasting roughly 6 to 12 cycles. Each CDR3 protein gets one entry after TCRdb re-called the 5' RACE reads with MiXCR. The top ten clones hold 18% of a sample with more than 700,000 distinct CDR3 sequences, around 50% of them seen once. Germline V lookup: CDR1 PRHDT, CDR2 FYEKMQ (reference sequence). Between the trimmed V and J ends, which lost 6 bases and 1 base, there was a span of 16 bases. The CDR3 length is 16 residues. Every sample gave at least 6 micrograms of total RNA when it was extracted. Sample: blood. This rearrangement joins TRBV13 to TRBJ2-4, with D perhaps matching TRBD1 or TRBD2 (6 bases each). The origin of this receptor is an elderly man in good health. The CDR3 reads CASSQIGGLAKNIQYF. In DNA form, the CDR3 reads TGTGCCAGCAGTCAAATCGGGGGCTTGGCCAAAAACATTCAGTACTTC. The complete variable domain, with remaining parts taken from reference TRBV13 and TRBJ2-4, reads AAGVIQSPRHLIKEKRETATLKCYPIPRHDTVYWYQQGPGQDPQFLISFYEKMQSDKGSIPDRFSAQQFSDYHSELNMSSLELGDSALYFCASSQIGGLAKNIQYFGAGTRLSVL.